This T cell receptor beta chain was sequenced during a study of shared clonotypes between healthy human individuals. Study-wide context: Each donor contributed plates that comprised three CD4 naive, three CD4 memory, two CD8 naive and one CD8 memory. General study points: Some naive CD4 clonotypes, roughly 4.8%, turned up in common across a few donors.

A 200 ng quantity of DNA, 29,000 or so T cell genomes, went into the sorted-subset replicate PCRs. Study processing details: In the immunoSEQ data, sequences were junction-only and lacked quality scores, so filtering differed. Generated by immunoSEQ multiplex PCR, the TCRdb table keeps only in-frame clones and is missing some. V and J calls and clone size are those listed in that table; D and trimming were worked out from the DNA. The profile shows under 650,000 clones, approximately 95% of them singletons. Concerning this clone itself: No antigen is known for it.

The V gene's germline CDR1 is SNHLY and CDR2 FYNNEI. The CDR3 spans 13 residues. Losses at the gene ends were 7 bases for V and 6 bases for J; bases not matched to a gene: 4. The sequence derives from a woman aged 30 to 39 in good health. The rearrangement links TRBV2 to TRBJ2-2; the match to TRBD1 covers 8 bases. What was sequenced was naive CD4+ T cells sorted from blood. Subset noted: CD45RA+ positively selected. CDR3 protein: CASTAQGAGELFF. Here the CDR3 DNA reads TGTGCCAGCACGGCACAGGGGGCCGGGGAGCTGTTTTTT.